This TCR beta chain was documented in a study of a mutant IDH1 vaccine in newly diagnosed glioma. About the research overall: Males made up 62.5% and females approximately 40% of treated patients, whose mean age was around 41 years. Previous care, which was radiotherapy, temozolomide, or both, most often involved both.

Sequenced by immunoSEQ multiplex PCR; TCRdb stores in-frame clones only, minus some. The sample includes fewer than 65,000 clones, 60% to 85% seen only once; the top ten take 1.8%. Sample time point: baseline, week 1 (first vaccination visit). The treatment is: pre-vaccination baseline after standard-of-care therapy. CDR3 length equals 15 residues. After removal of 5 bases from V and 3 bases from J, the junction contained 9 bases not matched to a gene. The germline V gene encodes CDR1 SNHLY and CDR2 FYNNEI. The sequence was collected from a woman aged 40 to 49 with glioma. Sequences were derived from PBMCs, sampled from a glioma patient treated with radiotherapy, temozolomide or both. The chain employs TRBV2 and TRBJ2-7; TRBD1 matches 8 bases. The CDR3: CASSFGQGKSYEQYF. CDR3 DNA: TGTGCCAGCAGTTTCGGACAGGGAAAAAGCTACGAGCAGTACTTC. Variable domain in full (rest from reference TRBV2 and TRBJ2-7): EPEVTQTPSHQVTQMGQEVILRCVPISNHLYFYWYRQILGQKVEFLVSFYNNEISEKSEIFDDQFSVERPDGSNFTLKIRSTKLEDSAMYFCASSFGQGKSYEQYFGPGTRLTVT.